This TCR beta chain comes out of a study of early stage breast cancer tumors. Each sample had two DNA replicates, 0.5 ug blood or around 1.4 ug tissue. Profiled with immunoSEQ multiplex PCR; TCRdb holds only in-frame clones, not every one. The repertoire has around 41,000 clones, approximately 72% of them found once; the top ten carry 7.2%. General observations from the study: Compared with adjacent normal breast tissue, tumors showed roughly 2.5-fold greater T cell density and higher clonality.

Points on this clone: Its matching antigen is unknown.

This CDR3 has 15 residues. V trimming: 6 bases; J trimming: 5 bases; junction bases outside the gene matches: 5. Germline CDR1 LNHDA, CDR2 SQIVND (reference sequence). Material: blood. The receptor's source is a person in their fifties with breast cancer. V is TRBV19 and J is TRBJ2-2; TRBD2 matches 11 bases. In DNA form, the CDR3 reads TGTGCCAGTAGACCGGGACTAGCGGTTACCGGGGAGCTGTTTTTT. Translated, it gives CASRPGLAVTGELFF.